These 8 T cell receptor beta chains were sequenced from one sample in a study of long-term antiretroviral therapy in people with HIV. Version v3.0 of the immunoSEQ assay was performed at survey level. Clones were sequenced by immunoSEQ multiplex PCR, and TCRdb holds only the in-frame ones, with some missing. The sample lists 25,000 to 30,000 clones, 65% to 85% seen once, with roughly 6.4% in the top ten. The sequencing used unsorted PBMCs, collected 0.4 years after starting antiretroviral therapy. Receptor source: a man aged 18 to 30 with HIV.

V gene TRBV29-1 combines with J gene TRBJ1-2, with TRBD1 matching over 9 bases. From germline, CDR1 is SQVTM and CDR2 ANQGSEA. The CDR3 extends over 14 amino acids. V trimming: 4 bases; J trimming: 8 bases; junction bases outside the gene matches: 11. This CDR3 is CSVGILDRGRGYTF. The CDR3 DNA sequence: TGCAGCGTTGGCATATTGGACAGGGGTCGCGGCTACACCTTC.

This sequence joins TRBV4-2 and TRBJ2-3, with 7 bases that match TRBD2. V shed 4 bases, J shed 2 bases, and the junction held 12 bases outside the gene matches. The germline CDR1 and CDR2 sequences are LGHNA and YNFKEQ. There are 17 residues in the CDR3. CDR3 sequence (DNA): TGTGCCAGCAGCCCCCGTAAGGAAGCGGGGCACACAGATACGCAGTATTTT. Amino acid sequence: CASSPRKEAGHTDTQYF.

The V gene is TRBV6-5, the J gene TRBJ2-1; no reliable D call. Per the germline V gene, CDR1 is MNHEY and CDR2 is SVGAGI. The CDR3 spans 11 residues. V shed 1 base and J shed 10 bases, with 5 bases lying between them. CDR3 DNA sequence: TGTGCCAGCAGTTACTTAGGAGAGCAGTTCTTC. Translating gives CASSYLGEQFF.

The chain carries TRBV6-1 and TRBJ2-7, with 8 positions matching TRBD1. CDR1 MNHNS and CDR2 SASEGT come from the germline V gene. With V trimmed by 11 bases and J by 3 bases, 3 bases remained unmatched. The CDR3 covers 11 residues. CDR3 in DNA: TGTGCCTCAGGGGGCTTCTACGAGCAGTACTTC. The encoded protein is CASGGFYEQYF.

This rearrangement joins TRBV19 to TRBJ2-2; 11 nucleotides match TRBD2. CDR1 LNHDA and CDR2 SQIVND come from the germline V gene (reference sequence). V was pared by 6 bases and J by 7 bases, with 10 bases of the junction left unmatched. This CDR3 is built from 16 residues. CDR3: CASSEPSGGQVGELFF. CDR3 DNA sequence: TGTGCCAGTAGCGAACCTAGCGGGGGGCAGGTCGGGGAGCTGTTTTTT.

The J gene is TRBJ2-7, the V gene TRBV6-5; D gene unclear. There are 14 residues in the CDR3. V gave up 0 bases and J gave up 2 bases, with 8 bases separating them. Germline CDR1 and CDR2: MNHEY and SVGAGI. The CDR3 reads CASSYSSIPYEQYF. In nucleotides, the CDR3 is TGTGCCAGCAGTTACTCGAGTATACCCTACGAGCAGTACTTC.

The gene calls are TRBV12-5 and TRBJ2-7, with D possibly being TRBD2 (7 bases). This CDR3 region has 15 residues. Germline V gene lookup returns CDR1 LGHNT and CDR2 FRNRAP. Trimming stripped 5 bases from V and 4 bases from J, with 18 bases between. The DNA for the CDR3 is TGTGCTAGTGGTCTCCACAGGGAGGGAGGGTACGAGCAGTACTTC. Its translation is CASGLHREGGYEQYF.

In its sample, this clone was seen once. This rearrangement joins TRBV10-3 to TRBJ2-1; no firm D call. The germline V gene has CDR1 ENHRY and CDR2 SYGVKD. Between the trimmed V and J ends, which lost 7 bases and 0 bases, there was a span of 16 bases. This CDR3 contains 16 residues. The CDR3 is CAINAVRPSSYNEQFF. The DNA of the CDR3 is TGTGCCATCAATGCGGTAAGGCCTAGCTCCTACAATGAGCAGTTCTTC.